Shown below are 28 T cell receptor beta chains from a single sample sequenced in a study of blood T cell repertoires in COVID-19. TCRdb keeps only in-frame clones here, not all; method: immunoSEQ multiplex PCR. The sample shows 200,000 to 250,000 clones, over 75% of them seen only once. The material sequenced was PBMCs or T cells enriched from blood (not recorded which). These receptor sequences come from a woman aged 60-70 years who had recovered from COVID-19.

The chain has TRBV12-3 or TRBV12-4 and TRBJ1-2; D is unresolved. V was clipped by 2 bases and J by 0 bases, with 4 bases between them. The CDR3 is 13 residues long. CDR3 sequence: CASSLYPNYGYTF. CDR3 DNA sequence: TGTGCCAGCAGTTTATATCCTAACTATGGCTACACCTTC.

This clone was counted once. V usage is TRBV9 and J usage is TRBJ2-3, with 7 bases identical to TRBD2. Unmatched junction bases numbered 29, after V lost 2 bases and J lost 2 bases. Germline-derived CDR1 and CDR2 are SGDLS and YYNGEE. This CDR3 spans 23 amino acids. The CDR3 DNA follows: TGTGCCAGCAGCGTCAGGACAAAACCACGGGCCGAATCGTTCCGGGAGGACACAGATACGCAGTATTTT. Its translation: CASSVRTKPRAESFREDTDTQYF.

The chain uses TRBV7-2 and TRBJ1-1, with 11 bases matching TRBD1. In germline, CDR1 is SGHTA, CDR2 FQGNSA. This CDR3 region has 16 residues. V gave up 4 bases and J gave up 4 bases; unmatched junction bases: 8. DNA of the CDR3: TGTGCCAGCAGCTCGGGACAGGGGGGAGGATTCACTGAAGCTTTCTTT. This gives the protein CASSSGQGGGFTEAFF.

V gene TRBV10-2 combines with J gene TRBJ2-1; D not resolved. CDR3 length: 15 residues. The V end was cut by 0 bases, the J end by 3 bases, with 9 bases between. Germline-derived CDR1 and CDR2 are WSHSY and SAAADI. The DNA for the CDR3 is TGCGCCAGCAGTGAGTCCTGGCGGAGCTACAATGAGCAGTTCTTC. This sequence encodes CASSESWRSYNEQFF.

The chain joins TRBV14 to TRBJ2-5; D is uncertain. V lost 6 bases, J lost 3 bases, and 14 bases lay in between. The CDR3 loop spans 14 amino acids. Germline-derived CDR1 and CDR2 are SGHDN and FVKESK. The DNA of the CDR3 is TGTGCCAGCAGATCCGCCCAACAAAAAGAGACCCAGTACTTC. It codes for CASRSAQQKETQYF.

The DNA of the CDR3 is TGTGCCAGAAAACAGGGGTTCTACACTGAAGCTTTCTTT. Its protein product is CARKQGFYTEAFF. V gene TRBV2 combines with J gene TRBJ1-1; TRBD1 matches 7 bases. There are 13 residues in the CDR3. V shed 9 bases, J shed 3 bases, and the junction held 7 bases outside the gene matches. CDR1 and CDR2 (germline): SNHLY, FYNNEI.

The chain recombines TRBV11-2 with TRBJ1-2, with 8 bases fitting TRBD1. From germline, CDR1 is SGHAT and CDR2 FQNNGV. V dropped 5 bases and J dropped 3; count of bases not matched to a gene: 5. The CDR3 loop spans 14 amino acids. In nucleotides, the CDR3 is TGTGCCAGCAGCCTAGTGACAGGGGACTATGGCTACACCTTC. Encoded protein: CASSLVTGDYGYTF.

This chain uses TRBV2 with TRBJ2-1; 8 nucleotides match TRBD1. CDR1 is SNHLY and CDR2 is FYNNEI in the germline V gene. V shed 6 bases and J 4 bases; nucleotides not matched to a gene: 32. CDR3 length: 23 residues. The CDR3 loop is CASRTSGGAAPFVPTTGYNEQFF. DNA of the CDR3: TGTGCCAGCAGAACCTCAGGGGGCGCGGCTCCTTTTGTACCCACAACAGGGTACAATGAGCAGTTCTTC.

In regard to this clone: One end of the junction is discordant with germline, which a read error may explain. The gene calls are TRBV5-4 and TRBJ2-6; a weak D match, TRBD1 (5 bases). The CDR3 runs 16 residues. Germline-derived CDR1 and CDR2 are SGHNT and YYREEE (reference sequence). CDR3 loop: CASSLRERAGANVPTF. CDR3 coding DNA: TGTGCCAGCAGCTTGCGTGAGAGAGCTGGGGCCAACGTCCCGACTTTC. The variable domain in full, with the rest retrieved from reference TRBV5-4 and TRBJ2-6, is ETGVTQSPTHLIKTRGQQVTLRCSSQSGHNTVSWYQQALGQGPQFIFQYYREEENGRGNFPPRFSGLQFPNYSSELNVNALELDDSALYLCASSLRERAGANVPTFGAGSRLTVL.

The CDR3 nucleotides are TGTGCCACCAGCGGGGGGGGTGCCTTGAACACTGAAGCTTTCTTT. Protein product: CATSGGGALNTEAFF. The rearrangement joins TRBV15 to TRBJ1-1; D is perhaps TRBD1 (5 bases). V was cut by 5 bases and J by 0 bases, with 13 bases left in between. Germline values: CDR1 LNHNV, CDR2 YYDKDF (reference sequence). The CDR3 has 15 amino acids. The full variable domain, rest sourced from reference TRBV15 and TRBJ1-1, is DAMVIQNPRYQVTQFGKPVTLSCSQTLNHNVMYWYQQKSSQAPKLLFHYYDKDFNNEADTPDNFQSRRPNTSFCFLDIRSPGLGDTAMYLCATSGGGALNTEAFFGQGTRLTVV.

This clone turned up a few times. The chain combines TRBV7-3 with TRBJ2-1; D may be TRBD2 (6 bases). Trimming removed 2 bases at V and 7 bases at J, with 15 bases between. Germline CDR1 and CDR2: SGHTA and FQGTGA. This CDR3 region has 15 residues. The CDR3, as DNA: TGTGCCAGCAGCTTACACGCGGGGATGGGAAATGAGCAGTTCTTC. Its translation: CASSLHAGMGNEQFF.

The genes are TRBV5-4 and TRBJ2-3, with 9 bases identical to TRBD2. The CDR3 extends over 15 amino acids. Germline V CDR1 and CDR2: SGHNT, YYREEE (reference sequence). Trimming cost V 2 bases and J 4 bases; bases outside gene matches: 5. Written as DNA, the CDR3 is TGTGCCAGCAGCTTCGGGACTAGCTCGGCAGATACGCAGTATTTT. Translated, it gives CASSFGTSSADTQYF.

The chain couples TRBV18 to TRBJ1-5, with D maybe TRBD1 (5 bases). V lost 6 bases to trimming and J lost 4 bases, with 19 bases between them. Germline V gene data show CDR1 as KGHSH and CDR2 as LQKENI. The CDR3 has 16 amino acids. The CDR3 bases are TGTGCCAGCTCTCCGTCTACCGGGACTTCAAATCAGCCCCAGCATTTT. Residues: CASSPSTGTSNQPQHF.

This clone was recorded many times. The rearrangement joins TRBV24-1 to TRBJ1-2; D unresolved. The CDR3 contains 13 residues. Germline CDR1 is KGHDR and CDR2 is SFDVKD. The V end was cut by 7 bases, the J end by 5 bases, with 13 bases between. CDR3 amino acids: CATSERAGYGYTF. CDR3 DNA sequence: TGTGCCACCAGCGAGAGGGCTGGGTATGGCTACACCTTC.

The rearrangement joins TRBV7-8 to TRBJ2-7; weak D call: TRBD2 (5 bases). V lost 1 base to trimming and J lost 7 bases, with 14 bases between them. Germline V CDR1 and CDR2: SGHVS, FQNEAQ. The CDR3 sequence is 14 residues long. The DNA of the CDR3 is TGTGCCAGCAGCTTAGTCGCGGGTTCTACGGAGCAGTACTTC. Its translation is CASSLVAGSTEQYF. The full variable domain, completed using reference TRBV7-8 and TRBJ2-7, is GAGVSQSPRYKVAKRGQDVALRCDPISGHVSLFWYQQALGQGPEFLTYFQNEAQLDKSGLPSDRFFAERPEGSVSTLKIQRTQQEDSAVYLCASSLVAGSTEQYFGPGTRLTVT.

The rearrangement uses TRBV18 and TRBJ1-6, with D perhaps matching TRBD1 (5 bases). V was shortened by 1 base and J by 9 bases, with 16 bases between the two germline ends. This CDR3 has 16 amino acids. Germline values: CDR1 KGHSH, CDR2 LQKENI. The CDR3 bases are TGTGCCAGCTCACCACGAGAAGGGGCCTCGGGTTCACCCCTCCACTTT. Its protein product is CASSPREGASGSPLHF.

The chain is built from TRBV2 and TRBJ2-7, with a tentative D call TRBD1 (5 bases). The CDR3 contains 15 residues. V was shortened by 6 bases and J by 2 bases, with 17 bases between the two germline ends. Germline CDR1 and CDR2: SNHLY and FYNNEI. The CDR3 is CASRGARAPTYEQYF. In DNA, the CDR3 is TGTGCCAGCAGGGGCGCCAGGGCCCCCACCTACGAGCAGTACTTC.

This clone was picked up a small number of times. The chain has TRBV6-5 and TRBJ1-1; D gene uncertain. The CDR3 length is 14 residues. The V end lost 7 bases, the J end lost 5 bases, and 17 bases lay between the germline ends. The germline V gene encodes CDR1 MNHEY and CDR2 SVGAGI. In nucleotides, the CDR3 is TGTGCCAGCACCGCGCTTAAAACCGGGACTGAAGCTTTCTTT. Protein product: CASTALKTGTEAFF.

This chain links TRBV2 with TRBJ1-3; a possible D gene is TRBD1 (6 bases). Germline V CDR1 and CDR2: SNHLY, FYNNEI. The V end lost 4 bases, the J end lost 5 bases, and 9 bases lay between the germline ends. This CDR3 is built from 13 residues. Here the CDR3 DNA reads TGTGCCAGCAGTGGGACAGTTAGAAACACCATATATTTT. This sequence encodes CASSGTVRNTIYF. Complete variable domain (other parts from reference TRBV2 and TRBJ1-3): EPEVTQTPSHQVTQMGQEVILRCVPISNHLYFYWYRQILGQKVEFLVSFYNNEISEKSEIFDDQFSVERPDGSNFTLKIRSTKLEDSAMYFCASSGTVRNTIYFGEGSWLTVV.

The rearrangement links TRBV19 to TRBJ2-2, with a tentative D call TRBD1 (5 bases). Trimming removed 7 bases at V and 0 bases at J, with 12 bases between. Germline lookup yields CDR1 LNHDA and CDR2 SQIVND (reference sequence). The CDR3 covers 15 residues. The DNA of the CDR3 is TGTGCCAGTACCTGGGGCGGAGCGAACACCGGGGAGCTGTTTTTT. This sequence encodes CASTWGGANTGELFF.

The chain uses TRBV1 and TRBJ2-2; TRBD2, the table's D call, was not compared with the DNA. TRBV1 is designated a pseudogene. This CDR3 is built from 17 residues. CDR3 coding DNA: TGCACCAGCAGCCAAGCCGTTTGGCGGAGGAACACCGGGGAGCTGTTTTTT. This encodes CTSSQAVWRRNTGELFF.

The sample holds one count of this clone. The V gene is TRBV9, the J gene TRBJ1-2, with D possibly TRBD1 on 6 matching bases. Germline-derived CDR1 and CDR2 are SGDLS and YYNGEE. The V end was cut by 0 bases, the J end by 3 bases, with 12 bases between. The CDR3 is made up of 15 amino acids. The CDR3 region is CASSVGQAGHYGYTF. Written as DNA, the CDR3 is TGTGCCAGCAGCGTAGGACAGGCGGGCCACTATGGCTACACCTTC.

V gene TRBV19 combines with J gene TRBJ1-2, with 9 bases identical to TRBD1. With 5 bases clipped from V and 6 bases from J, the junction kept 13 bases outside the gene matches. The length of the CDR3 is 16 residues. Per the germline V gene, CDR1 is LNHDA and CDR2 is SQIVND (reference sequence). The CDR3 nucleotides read TGTGCCAGTAGTCTCTTAGGGGACAGGGCGGAAAATGGCTACACCTTC. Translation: CASSLLGDRAENGYTF.

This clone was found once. This CDR3 is CASGRGNQNTEAFF. The CDR3, as DNA: TGTGCCAGCGGCCGGGGTAACCAGAACACTGAAGCTTTCTTT. The chain has TRBV7-2 and TRBJ1-1; no definite D call. Germline lookup yields CDR1 SGHTA and CDR2 FQGNSA. The CDR3 runs to 14 residues. V was trimmed by 8 bases and J by 1 base, leaving 14 bases between them.

The CDR3 DNA reads TGTGCCAGCAGCATAGACAGGAACTATAATTCACCCCTCCACTTT. It translates to CASSIDRNYNSPLHF. V gene TRBV7-2 combines with J gene TRBJ1-6; D possibly corresponds to TRBD1 (6 bases). Trimming took off 5 bases at V and 3 bases at J, with 11 bases between the two ends. This CDR3 has 15 residues. Germline assignment: CDR1 SGHTA and CDR2 FQGNSA.

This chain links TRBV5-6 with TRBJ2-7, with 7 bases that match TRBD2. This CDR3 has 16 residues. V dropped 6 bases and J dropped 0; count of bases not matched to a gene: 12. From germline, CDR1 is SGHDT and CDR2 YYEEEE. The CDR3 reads CASTTFWGGSSYEQYF. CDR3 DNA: TGTGCCAGCACTACCTTCTGGGGGGGGAGCTCCTACGAGCAGTACTTC.

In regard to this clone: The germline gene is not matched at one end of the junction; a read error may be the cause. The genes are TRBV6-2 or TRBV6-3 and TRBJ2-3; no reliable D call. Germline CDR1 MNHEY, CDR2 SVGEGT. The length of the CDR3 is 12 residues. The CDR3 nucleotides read TGTGCCTGCAGTCATACTGCGGATACGCAGTATTTT. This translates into CACSHTADTQYF.

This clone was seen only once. This CDR3 is CAISESNSGGGNSPLHF. The CDR3 nucleotides are TGTGCCATCAGTGAGTCGAACTCTGGGGGCGGGAATTCACCCCTCCACTTT. This rearrangement joins TRBV10-3 to TRBJ1-6, with D perhaps TRBD1 (6 bases). The CDR3 consists of 17 residues. V lost 0 bases and J lost 7, with 16 bases in between. Germline-derived CDR1 and CDR2 are ENHRY and SYGVKD.